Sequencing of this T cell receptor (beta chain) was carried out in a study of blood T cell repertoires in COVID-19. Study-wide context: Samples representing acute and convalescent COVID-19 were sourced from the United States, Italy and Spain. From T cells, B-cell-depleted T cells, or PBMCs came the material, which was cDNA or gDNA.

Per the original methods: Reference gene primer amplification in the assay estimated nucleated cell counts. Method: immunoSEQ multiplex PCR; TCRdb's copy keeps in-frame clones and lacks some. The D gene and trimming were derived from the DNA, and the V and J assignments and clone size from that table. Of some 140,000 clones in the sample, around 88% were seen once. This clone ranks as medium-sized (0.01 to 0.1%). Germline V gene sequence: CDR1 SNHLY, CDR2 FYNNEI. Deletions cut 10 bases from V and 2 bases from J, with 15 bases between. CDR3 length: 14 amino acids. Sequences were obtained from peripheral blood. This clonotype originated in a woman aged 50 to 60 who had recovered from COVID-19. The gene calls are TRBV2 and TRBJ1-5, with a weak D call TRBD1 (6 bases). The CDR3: CATNRERGNQPQHF. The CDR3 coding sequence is TGTGCCACGAACAGGGAGAGGGGCAATCAGCCCCAGCATTTT.